A selection of T cell receptor beta chains follows, all from one sample in a study of shared clonotypes between healthy human individuals. Method: immunoSEQ multiplex PCR; TCRdb's copy keeps in-frame clones and lacks some. This sample carries more than 150,000 clones, roughly 93% of them seen once, and the ten largest clones take 0.065% to 0.07%. Input material: naive CD4+ T cells sorted from blood. Every receptor here comes from a woman in her twenties or thirties in good health. Each CDR3 is given with its conserved first and last residue. The D gene is left open where the match is weak. Size is omitted from some rows. Given values are once, few, many or a class for expanded clones.

d_gene	v_gene	abundance	j_gene	CDR3nt	CDR3aa
TRBD1	TRBV2	NA	TRBJ2-7	TGTGCCAGCAGTAATTTCCAGGGGGCGCCCCCCGAGCAGTACTTC	CASSNFQGAPPEQYF
TRBD1	TRBV11-3	NA	TRBJ2-5	TGTGCCAGCAGCCCGGGGACAGGGGTGAGGTCGCAAGAGACCCAGTACTTC	CASSPGTGVRSQETQYF
TRBD1	TRBV18	NA	TRBJ1-4	TGTGCCAGCTCGCCGACCCGGGACAGGGTCAATGAAAAACTGTTTTTT	CASSPTRDRVNEKLFF
NA	TRBV5-4	once	TRBJ1-3	TGTGCCAGCAGCTTGTGGTTAGGGGGAAGCTCTGGAAACACCATATATTTT	CASSLWLGGSSGNTIYF
TRBD1	TRBV2	NA	TRBJ1-1	TGTGCCAGCAGGTTTTCCGGGACAGGGTTTAGTGGGACTGAAGCTTTCTTT	CASRFSGTGFSGTEAFF
NA	TRBV28	NA	TRBJ2-2	TGTGCCAGCAGGGGACCGGAGGCGGTCGACACCGGGGAGCTGTTTTTT	CASRGPEAVDTGELFF
TRBD1	TRBV19	NA	TRBJ1-5	TGTGCCAGTCTGGCAGGGGGCTTGAGCAATCAGCCCCAGCATTTT	CASLAGGLSNQPQHF
NA	TRBV19	NA	TRBJ2-1	TGTGCCAGTAGTGGGGTGACTAGACTTGAGCAGTTCTTC	CASSGVTRLEQFF
NA	TRBV29-1	once	TRBJ1-1	TGCAGCGTCGCTTTTTCGAACACTGAAGCTTTCTTT	CSVAFSNTEAFF
TRBD1	TRBV28	NA	TRBJ2-7	TGTGCCAGCAGTTCCGAGGGGGCCAGCTCCTACGAGCAGTACTTC	CASSSEGASSYEQYF
NA	TRBV4-1	once	TRBJ1-1	TGCGCCAGCAGCCAAGATGAGGGTATGACCACTGAAGCTTTCTTT	CASSQDEGMTTEAFF
NA	TRBV27	few	TRBJ2-7	TGTGCCAGCAGTATCGGAGGGCCGCTCTACGAGCAGTACTTC	CASSIGGPLYEQYF
NA	TRBV20-1	few	TRBJ2-7	TGCAGTGCTAGCTACTACGAGCAGTACTTC	CSASYYEQYF
NA	TRBV4-1	NA	TRBJ1-1	TGCGCCAGCAGCCAGCGGGGGCTTAACACTGAAGCTTTCTTT	CASSQRGLNTEAFF
TRBD1	TRBV28	NA	TRBJ1-4	TGTGCCAGCAGTTTACCGGGACAGGGGGCGGGCGAAAAACTGTTTTTT	CASSLPGQGAGEKLFF
NA	TRBV7-9	few	TRBJ2-7	TGTGCCAGCAGCGCCGGAGCCTACGAGCAGTACTTC	CASSAGAYEQYF
TRBD1	TRBV9	NA	TRBJ2-7	TGTGCCAGCAGCCCCCGGACAGGGGGCTTCGACGAGCAGTACTTC	CASSPRTGGFDEQYF
NA	TRBV10-3	NA	TRBJ2-1	TGTGCCATCAGTGGGCGGGGAGAGGAGGATGAGCAGTTCTTC	CAISGRGEEDEQFF
TRBD2	TRBV19	NA	TRBJ2-7	TGTGCCAGTAGTACGGGACTAGCGCCCTCCTACGAGCAGTACTTC	CASSTGLAPSYEQYF
TRBD1	TRBV19	NA	TRBJ1-4	TGTGCCAGACTCTTTCGGGTGACAGGGGGCCCTGAAAAACTGTTTTTT	CARLFRVTGGPEKLFF
NA	TRBV29-1	NA	TRBJ1-2	TGCAGCGTTGAACTGACGGCTAACTATGGCTACACCTTC	CSVELTANYGYTF
NA	TRBV6-1	NA	TRBJ1-1	TGTGCCAGCAGTGAAGGCTGGATCACTGAAGCTTTCTTT	CASSEGWITEAFF